This T cell receptor beta chain originates from a study of T cells after yellow fever vaccination. Broader study findings: A weaker but faster secondary response was observed, peaking on day 5 versus 15.

The length of the CDR3 is 16 residues. Trimming stripped 0 bases from V and 2 bases from J, with 10 bases between. Germline CDR1 and CDR2: LNHNV and YYDKDF (reference sequence). TCRdb ran MiXCR on the 5' RACE reads and lists one entry per CDR3 protein. Found here are 300,000 to 350,000 distinct CDR3 sequences, around 4.5% of them singletons; the top ten hold approximately 19%. For this clonotype: The antigen is not known.

The rearrangement joins TRBV15 to TRBJ2-2; unclear D gene. The sequencing used PBMCs, collected 15 days after the yellow fever booster vaccination. The clonotype was recovered from a young man who received the YFV17D yellow fever vaccine. The CDR3 DNA reads as TGTGCCACCAGCAGAGACTCCACGGCTAACACCGGGGAGCTGTTTTTT. It specifies CATSRDSTANTGELFF.